The next 20 T cell receptor beta chains were all read from a single sample in a study of regulatory T cells in long-lasting Graves disease. This sample's time point: newly diagnosed GD, antithyroid drugs for less than 3 months. RNA from PBMCs was the source of the TCR library. For TCR beta, libraries came from iRepertoire HTBI primers and Arm-PCR of CDR3 regions. MiXCR, applied by TCRdb to the multiplex PCR reads, yields one record per CDR3 protein. The sample has fewer than 650,000 distinct CDR3 sequences, around 17% seen once. The sample was also linked to a second study, of T cells in Graves' hyperthyroidism and ophthalmopathy.

The sample consisted of peripheral blood mononuclear cells (PBMCs), taken at new diagnosis, from a patient treated with antithyroid drugs. These receptors all stem from a woman in her twenties or thirties with Graves disease.

CDR3 DNA sequence: TGTGCCAGCAGTCGAGCCGGGACAGGATCCTACGAGCAGTACTTC. Amino acids: CASSRAGTGSYEQYF. The V gene is TRBV5-5, the J gene TRBJ2-7; TRBD1 agrees at 8 bases. Germline V gene lookup returns CDR1 SGHKS and CDR2 YYEKEE (reference sequence). The CDR3 covers 15 residues. With 5 bases clipped from V and 1 base from J, the junction kept 8 bases outside the gene matches.

The chain combines TRBV5-1 with TRBJ1-1; D gene ambiguous. Germline assignment: CDR1 SGHRS and CDR2 YFSETQ. V was cut by 1 base and J by 1 base, with 11 bases left in between. The CDR3 has 15 amino acids. This CDR3 reads CASSLFPGGNTEAFF. The CDR3 DNA is TGCGCCAGCAGCTTGTTTCCGGGCGGGAACACTGAAGCTTTCTTT.

The chain carries TRBV5-1 and TRBJ1-1; D may be TRBD1 (5 bases). This CDR3 is built from 17 residues. Germline CDR1 is SGHRS and CDR2 is YFSETQ. The germline V and J ends were trimmed by 0 bases and 6 bases, with 21 bases remaining between them. This chain's CDR3 is CASSLGFRGGTRAEAFF. As DNA, the CDR3 is TGCGCCAGCAGCTTGGGTTTTCGGGGCGGAACGCGCGCTGAAGCTTTCTTT.

As regards this clonotype: One base away lies a much larger clone, so this may be a sequencing read error. CDR3 coding DNA: TGTGTCAGCAGTACAGGGACATTCGAGCAGTACTTC. This translates into CVSSTGTFEQYF. The gene calls are TRBV6-1 and TRBJ2-7; maybe TRBD1 (6 bases). The CDR3 has 12 residues. Germline CDR1 MNHNS, CDR2 SASEGT.

The chain uses TRBV7-9 and TRBJ2-1; 8 bases align to TRBD1. Germline CDR1 SEHNR, CDR2 FQNEAQ (reference sequence). The CDR3 has 16 amino acids. V trimming: 5 bases; J trimming: 0 bases; junction bases outside the gene matches: 6. The CDR3 reads CASSRGTGGSYNEQFF. The DNA for the CDR3 is TGTGCCAGCAGCCGGGGAACAGGGGGCTCCTACAATGAGCAGTTCTTC.

The V call is TRBV27, the J call TRBJ2-5, with 10 bases fitting TRBD1. The CDR3 loop spans 15 amino acids. The germline gives CDR1 MNHEY, CDR2 SMNVEV (reference sequence). V trimming: 6 bases; J trimming: 5 bases; junction bases outside the gene matches: 9. CDR3 DNA: TGTGCCAGCAGGCTAAGGGGACAGGGGAGGGAGACCCAGTACTTC. Translating it yields CASRLRGQGRETQYF.

V usage is TRBV4-1 and J usage is TRBJ2-1; 15 nucleotides match TRBD2. The CDR3 has 17 amino acids. The germline V gene encodes CDR1 MGHRA and CDR2 YSYEKL. After removal of 4 bases from V and 4 bases from J, the junction contained 5 bases not matched to a gene. The CDR3 bases are TGCGCCAGCAGCCCCCGGACTAGCGGGAGGGAATACAATGAGCAGTTCTTC. The encoded protein is CASSPRTSGREYNEQFF.

This clonotype turned up a few times. The chain combines TRBV7-3 with TRBJ2-7, with 7 nucleotides matching TRBD2. V lost 2 bases to trimming and J lost 3 bases; unmatched junction nucleotides: 4. The length of the CDR3 is 14 residues. Per the germline V gene, CDR1 is SGHTA and CDR2 is FQGTGA. The CDR3 here is CASSLPERDYEQYF. The CDR3 DNA is TGTGCCAGCAGCTTACCCGAGCGGGACTACGAGCAGTACTTC.

The sample holds many counts of this clonotype. The chain uses TRBV20-1 and TRBJ2-7, with 15 positions matching TRBD2. CDR3 length: 16 amino acids. CDR1 is DFQATT and CDR2 is SNEGSKA in the germline V gene (reference sequence). V lost 5 bases, J lost 3 bases, and 8 bases stayed unmatched. The CDR3 nucleotides read TGCAGTGCTGGGGGACTAGCGGGAGGAATTCGCTACGAGCAGTACTTC. It encodes CSAGGLAGGIRYEQYF.

The chain has TRBV29-1 and TRBJ2-2; D is unresolved. From germline, CDR1 is SQVTM and CDR2 ANQGSEA. Deletions cut 2 bases from V and 4 bases from J, with 5 bases between. CDR3 size: 12 residues. CDR3 loop: CSVERSTGELFF. The CDR3 DNA reads as TGCAGCGTTGAAAGGAGCACCGGGGAGCTGTTTTTT.

This clonotype was found many times. This rearrangement joins TRBV7-9 to TRBJ2-7; no definite D call. This CDR3 is built from 14 residues. The V gene's germline CDR1 is SEHNR and CDR2 FQNEAQ (reference sequence). With 5 bases removed from V and 3 bases from J, the gap between germline ends came to 14 bases. This chain's CDR3 is CASSVRGELYEQYF. CDR3 sequence (DNA): TGTGCCAGCAGCGTCCGAGGAGAACTCTACGAGCAGTACTTC.

This clonotype was counted at least ten times. The rearrangement uses TRBV3-1 and TRBJ1-1; 10 bases are a match to TRBD1. There are 14 residues in the CDR3. V shed 4 bases, J shed 7 bases, and the junction held 6 bases outside the gene matches. CDR1 and CDR2 from the germline V gene are LGHDT and YNNKEL (reference sequence). The CDR3 protein is CASSPRDRGVEAFF. DNA for the CDR3: TGTGCCAGCAGCCCCCGGGACAGGGGAGTTGAAGCTTTCTTT.

This clonotype was counted many times. The chain combines TRBV28 with TRBJ1-2, with D unclear. Per the germline V gene, CDR1 is MDHEN and CDR2 is SYDVKM. This CDR3 is built from 17 residues. V was pared by 5 bases and J by 3 bases, with 22 bases between. DNA of the CDR3: TGTGCCAGCAGTCTAAACCCCGGGCGGGGAGCTGACTATGGCTACACCTTC. Translating it yields CASSLNPGRGADYGYTF.

The V call is TRBV6-2 or TRBV6-3, the J call TRBJ2-5; 8 nucleotides match TRBD1. This CDR3 spans 16 amino acids. V lost 8 bases to trimming and J lost 3 bases; unmatched junction nucleotides: 14. Germline CDR1 is MNHEY and CDR2 is SVGEGT. This CDR3 is CASRLTRQGSEETQYF. In DNA form, the CDR3 reads TGTGCCAGCCGATTGACGAGACAGGGGTCCGAAGAGACCCAGTACTTC.

Turning to this clonotype: This may be a read error, as it is one base from a much larger clone. The rearrangement links TRBV7-2 to TRBJ2-3, with TRBD1 identical over 9 bases. Per germline, CDR1 SGHTA and CDR2 FQGNSA. This CDR3 is built from 15 residues. The ends lost 7 bases at V and 11 bases at J; junction bases unmatched: 16. The CDR3 protein is CASNAIGGQGFLQYF. In DNA, the CDR3 is TGTGCCAGCAACGCCATCGGGGGACAGGGTTTCCTGCAGTATTTT.

This clonotype was detected a few times. This chain links TRBV27 with TRBJ1-6; TRBD1 aligns across 12 bases. The CDR3 totals 23 residues. Germline CDR1 reads MNHEY; CDR2 reads SMNVEV (reference sequence). With V trimmed by 6 bases and J by 0 bases, 21 bases remained unmatched. Here the CDR3 DNA reads TGTGCCAGCAGCGAGGCCGGGACAGGGGGCGTTAAGGGCCACAGCTCCTATAATTCACCCCTCCACTTT. Protein: CASSEAGTGGVKGHSSYNSPLHF.

This clonotype appeared many times. V and J are TRBV20-1 and TRBJ2-3; tentatively, D is TRBD1 or TRBD2 (6 bases each). The length of the CDR3 is 15 residues. V lost 3 bases to trimming and J lost 2 bases, with 15 bases between them. Germline V gene data show CDR1 as DFQATT and CDR2 as SNEGSKA (reference sequence). The CDR3 nucleotides are TGCAGTGCTAGCGACGTCGGGGGCCTCACAGATACGCAGTATTTT. This translates into CSASDVGGLTDTQYF.

The chain uses TRBV6-1 and TRBJ2-1; TRBD1 matches 8 bases. The CDR3 totals 14 residues. Trimming removed 6 bases from V and 7 bases from J; junction bases left unmatched: 8. Germline V gene lookup returns CDR1 MNHNS and CDR2 SASEGT. The CDR3 region is CASRLDRGGNEQFF. DNA for the CDR3: TGTGCCAGCAGACTTGACAGGGGAGGAAATGAGCAGTTCTTC.

This clonotype came up many times. V gene TRBV28 combines with J gene TRBJ1-4; TRBD1 agrees at 7 bases. V lost 3 bases and J lost 10; bases outside the gene matches: 5. The CDR3 sequence is 13 residues long. The germline gives CDR1 MDHEN, CDR2 SYDVKM. CDR3 nucleotides: TGTGCCAGCAGTTTGGACAGGTCCGGAAAACTGTTTTTT. As protein: CASSLDRSGKLFF.

This clonotype was found many times. This sequence joins TRBV2 and TRBJ2-4, with D possibly TRBD2 on 5 matching bases. The V and J ends lost 6 bases and 5 bases respectively, with 17 bases between them. Per germline, CDR1 SNHLY and CDR2 FYNNEI. The CDR3 has 15 amino acids. CDR3 in amino acids: CASSARGLLENIQYF. For the CDR3, the DNA is TGTGCCAGCAGCGCGAGAGGACTTCTTGAAAACATTCAGTACTTC.